A single sample gave rise to the 13 T cell receptor beta chains below, sequenced in a study of regulatory T cells in long-lasting Graves disease. Specified time point: newly diagnosed GD, antithyroid drugs for less than 3 months. The TCR library was made from RNA extracted from PBMCs. Investigators prepared the TCR beta libraries by applying iRepertoire HTBI primers and Arm-PCR of CDR3 regions. TCRdb analysed the multiplex PCR reads with MiXCR anew, one entry per CDR3 protein. The profile shows approximately 350,000 distinct CDR3 sequences, roughly a sixth of them singletons. This same sample was also part of a study on T cells in Graves' hyperthyroidism and ophthalmopathy.

The sequenced sample was peripheral blood mononuclear cells (PBMCs), obtained at new diagnosis, from a patient treated with antithyroid drugs. These receptor sequences come from a man in his forties or fifties with Graves disease.

This clonotype was recorded many times. CDR3 nucleotides: TGTGCCAGTAGTATAGATCGGGCAGGGACCGAGACCCAGTACTTC. It codes for CASSIDRAGTETQYF. V is TRBV19 and J is TRBJ2-5; D tentatively fits TRBD1 or TRBD2 (5 bases each). This CDR3 is 15 amino acids long. Germline assignment: CDR1 LNHDA and CDR2 SQIVND (reference sequence). Trimming removed 0 bases from V and 5 bases from J, with 13 bases in between.

This chain uses TRBV4-1 with TRBJ2-7, with TRBD1 matching 10 bases. V lost 4 bases, J lost 0 bases, and 12 bases stayed unmatched. In germline, CDR1 is MGHRA, CDR2 YSYEKL. The CDR3 is made up of 18 amino acids. CDR3 coding DNA: TGCGCCAGCAGCCTGAAACCCGGCGGACAGGGGGGCTCCTACGAGCAGTACTTC. Translating gives CASSLKPGGQGGSYEQYF.

CDR3 amino acids: CASSEYGRGAKNIQYF. The CDR3 DNA reads as TGTGCCAGCAGCGAGTATGGGAGGGGCGCCAAAAACATTCAGTACTTC. V is TRBV3-1 and J is TRBJ2-4; 7 bases agree with TRBD2. CDR1 and CDR2 from the germline V gene are LGHDT and YNNKEL (reference sequence). CDR3 length: 16 amino acids. Trimming removed 5 bases from V and 1 base from J; junction bases left unmatched: 8. Complete variable domain (other parts from reference TRBV3-1 and TRBJ2-4): DTAVSQTPKYLVTQMGNDKSIKCEQNLGHDTMYWYKQDSKKFLKIMFSYNNKELIINETVPNRFSPKSPDKAHLNLHINSLELGDSAVYFCASSEYGRGAKNIQYFGAGTRLSVL.

Only one count was recorded for this clonotype. The chain joins TRBV20-1 to TRBJ2-5; the match to TRBD1 covers 9 bases. Germline V gives CDR1 DFQATT, CDR2 SNEGSKA (reference sequence). V dropped 1 base and J dropped 4; count of bases not matched to a gene: 7. The CDR3 loop spans 15 amino acids. CDR3 DNA sequence: TGCAGTGCTAGAGGGCCGGGACAGGGAATAGAGACCCAGTACTTC. Translating gives CSARGPGQGIETQYF.

As to this clonotype: A clone one base away is much larger, so this may be a read error. The CDR3 reads CASSLLEASTQHF. CDR3 bases: TGTGCCAGCAGTTTATTGGAGGCCTCGACCCAGCATTTT. The gene calls are TRBV12-3 or TRBV12-4 and TRBJ1-5; D gene ambiguous. This CDR3 is 13 amino acids long. Between the trimmed V and J ends, which lost 2 bases and 11 bases, there was a span of 13 bases.

V gene TRBV25-1 combines with J gene TRBJ2-1; D is ambiguous. Deletions cut 6 bases from V and 4 bases from J, with 10 bases between. This CDR3 is built from 13 residues. CDR1 MGHDK and CDR2 SYGVNS come from the germline V gene. CDR3 residues: CASRGPSYNEQFF. The CDR3 region has the DNA TGTGCCAGCAGGGGCCCCAGTTACAATGAGCAGTTCTTC.

The V call is TRBV24-1, the J call TRBJ2-4; D perhaps matches TRBD2 (5 bases). V lost 4 bases and J 6 bases, leaving 15 bases between the germline ends. The CDR3 covers 15 residues. Germline V CDR1 and CDR2: KGHDR, SFDVKD. CDR3 protein: CATSDSRKDLNIQYF. Written as DNA, the CDR3 is TGTGCCACCAGTGACTCAAGAAAGGACTTAAACATTCAGTACTTC.

This clonotype occurred many times. The J gene is TRBJ2-2, the V gene TRBV20-1; D possibly uses TRBD1 or TRBD2 (6 bases each). V lost 6 bases to trimming and J lost 5 bases, with 10 bases between them. CDR3 length: 12 residues. Germline V gene data show CDR1 as DFQATT and CDR2 as SNEGSKA (reference sequence). The CDR3 DNA reads as TGCAGTGCGACAGGAGGGACCGGGGAGCTGTTTTTT. Encoded protein: CSATGGTGELFF.

CDR3 nucleotides: TGTGCCAGCAGTATGGGACTAGTCTACAATGAGCAGTTCTTC. Its translation is CASSMGLVYNEQFF. The rearrangement links TRBV6-2 or TRBV6-3 to TRBJ2-1; 8 bases map to TRBD2. V shed 5 bases, J shed 3 bases, and the junction held 3 bases outside the gene matches. CDR1 and CDR2 from the germline V gene are MNHEY and SVGEGT. CDR3 size: 14 residues.

Many counts were recorded for this clonotype. CDR3 sequence: CASSQTGEYTEAFF. In DNA form, the CDR3 reads TGTGCCAGCAGCCAGACAGGGGAGTACACTGAAGCTTTCTTT. The J gene is TRBJ1-1, the V gene TRBV3-1, with 8 bases fitting TRBD1. Germline V CDR1 and CDR2: LGHDT, YNNKEL (reference sequence). This CDR3 has 14 residues. The junction had 3 bases not matched to a gene; V was cut back by 3 bases and J by 3 bases.

Ten or more counts support this clonotype. The rearrangement uses TRBV20-1 and TRBJ1-5, with D uncertain. Germline V gene sequence: CDR1 DFQATT, CDR2 SNEGSKA (reference sequence). Trimming removed 1 base at V and 2 bases at J, with 12 bases between. The CDR3 runs 15 residues. CDR3 in amino acids: CSARAGNWRNQPQHF. As DNA, the CDR3 is TGCAGTGCTAGAGCAGGAAATTGGCGCAATCAGCCCCAGCATTTT.

The table lists this clonotype with many counts. The chain recombines TRBV28 with TRBJ1-5, with 7 bases aligning to TRBD1. The CDR3 is 19 residues long. Trimming removed 4 bases from V and 0 bases from J; junction bases left unmatched: 15. Germline CDR1 reads MDHEN; CDR2 reads SYDVKM. The chain's CDR3 is CASSSTPGQQRYSNQPQHF. The CDR3 DNA reads TGTGCCAGCAGTTCGACACCGGGACAGCAGAGGTATAGCAATCAGCCCCAGCATTTT.

This clonotype was recorded many times. The chain links TRBV7-9 to TRBJ1-1; 7 positions agree with TRBD1. The germline V gene has CDR1 SEHNR and CDR2 FQNEAQ (reference sequence). The CDR3 has 11 amino acids. J gave up 11 bases and V 5 bases, and 5 bases lay outside the gene matches. As DNA, the CDR3 is TGTGCCAGCAGCCTATCAGGGGGGGCTTTCTTT. Translated, it gives CASSLSGGAFF.